Listed below are T cell receptor beta chains from one sample, sequenced in a study of T cells in Graves' hyperthyroidism and ophthalmopathy. TCRdb processed the multiplex PCR reads anew with MiXCR; each CDR3 protein has one entry. The repertoire holds approximately 610,000 distinct CDR3 sequences, with roughly 14% as singletons. Specimen: blood. Source of these receptors: a woman in her thirties or forties with Graves' ophthalmopathy. The CDR3 runs from the conserved cysteine through the conserved F or W. Fields, in order: D gene, V gene, clone size, J gene, CDR3 protein, CDR3 DNA. D genes are given only for firm matches. Not all rows give a size; the values are once, few, many and, for expanded clones, a class.

.	TRBV27	many	TRBJ2-7	CASSPGPAYEQYF	TGCGCCAGCAGCCCCGGGCCCGCCTACGAGCAGTACTTC
.	TRBV11-2	.	TRBJ2-2	CASSLGGWLSTGELFF	TGTGCCAGCAGCTTAGGGGGGTGGCTATCCACCGGGGAGCTGTTTTTT
.	TRBV11-1	.	TRBJ2-1	CASSFVSVNEQFF	TGTGCCAGCAGCTTCGTTAGCGTGAATGAGCAGTTCTTC
.	TRBV6-5	many	TRBJ1-1	CATRQMNTEAFF	TGTGCCACCAGACAGATGAACACTGAAGCTTTCTTT
TRBD2	TRBV19	many	TRBJ2-7	CASSRTSGRHSSYEQYF	TGTGCCAGTAGTAGGACTAGCGGGAGGCACAGCTCCTACGAGCAGTACTTC
.	TRBV10-3	.	TRBJ1-2	CATTDTNYGYTF	TGTGCCACCACGGACACCAACTATGGCTACACCTTC
.	TRBV6-1	many	TRBJ2-7	CASSKGEASYEQYF	TGTGCCAGCAGTAAGGGAGAGGCTTCCTACGAGCAGTACTTC
.	TRBV5-1	.	TRBJ2-5	CASSLARGSYQETQYF	TGCGCCAGCAGCTTGGCGAGGGGCTCGTACCAAGAGACCCAGTACTTC
.	TRBV2	many	TRBJ2-7	CASSLPQALSYEQYF	TGTGCCAGCAGTCTTCCGCAGGCCCTCTCCTACGAGCAGTACTTC
.	TRBV28	.	TRBJ2-5	CASSLRGLGQQETQYF	TGTGCCAGCAGTTTGAGGGGATTAGGACAGCAAGAGACCCAGTACTTC